Many counts were recorded for the clone carrying this T cell receptor beta chain. These data come from a study of T-cell reconstitution after alpha-beta-depleted transplantation in children. This CDR3 is 15 amino acids long. Looked up from germline, CDR1 is DFQATT and CDR2 is SNEGSKA (reference sequence). The J segment lost 4 bases and the V segment lost 6 bases, leaving 14 bases of the junction unmatched. Unique molecular identifiers featured in how the TCRbeta library was prepared. MiXCR, run by TCRdb on the PCR reads, gives a single entry per CDR3 protein. The table lists 490,000 or so distinct CDR3 sequences, around 13% of them singletons.

The chain couples TRBV20-1 to TRBJ2-7, with 8 bases lining up with TRBD2. This TCR was recovered from a human donor who donated a stem cell graft to a child with combined immunodeficiency. The material sequenced was PBMCs from the stem cell graft donor, taken from the stem cell graft. The CDR3 loop is CSATTRGTSAYEQYF. As DNA, the CDR3 is TGCAGTGCAACGACACGCGGGACTAGTGCGTACGAGCAGTACTTC.